This paragraph covers one T cell receptor beta chain sequence. Its specificity is not known. Data came from immunoSEQ multiplex PCR; TCRdb stores just in-frame clones and leaves some out. The data contain fewer than 110,000 clones, 75% to 90% of them seen just once; the ten biggest clones take up about 6.1%. This entry belongs to a study of PD-1 blockade in classical Hodgkin lymphoma. Study-level information: Patients were given intravenous nivolumab, 3 mg/kg, every 2 weeks. Study-level findings and limits: Complete responders showed a baseline diversity that resembled the diversity of newly diagnosed patients. In newly diagnosed patients, baseline TCR diversity was reportedly below that of healthy donors.

Relapses following autologous stem cell transplantation were seen in all patients, with brentuximab vedotin exposure varying. The J segment lost 3 bases and the V segment lost 6 bases, leaving 11 bases of the junction unmatched. CDR3 length: 16 residues. The V gene's germline CDR1 is KGHSH and CDR2 LQKENI. This sequence was found in a human donor with classical Hodgkin lymphoma. Sequencing used peripheral blood mononuclear cells (PBMCs), obtained before the second cycle of nivolumab. The V gene is TRBV18, the J gene TRBJ1-2; 9 bases are shared with TRBD1. The CDR3 nucleotides read TGTGCCAGCTCGCCTTGGACAGGGGATAAGGACTATGGCTACACCTTC. Translation: CASSPWTGDKDYGYTF.